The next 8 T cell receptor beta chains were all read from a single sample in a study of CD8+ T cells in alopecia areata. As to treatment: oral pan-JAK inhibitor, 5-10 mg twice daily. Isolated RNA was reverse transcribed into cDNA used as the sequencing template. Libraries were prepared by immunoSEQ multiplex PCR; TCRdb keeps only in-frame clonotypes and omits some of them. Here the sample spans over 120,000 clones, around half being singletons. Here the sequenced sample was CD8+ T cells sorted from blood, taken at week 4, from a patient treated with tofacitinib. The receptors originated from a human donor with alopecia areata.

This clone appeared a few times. The CDR3 reads CASGVAGDTEAFF. Here the CDR3 DNA reads TGTGCCAGCGGGGTAGCGGGGGACACTGAAGCTTTCTTT. This chain links TRBV6-5 with TRBJ1-1; possibly TRBD1 for D (5 bases). CDR1 is MNHEY and CDR2 is SVGAGI in the germline V gene. The CDR3 runs to 13 residues. V was cut by 8 bases and J by 3 bases, with 13 bases left in between.

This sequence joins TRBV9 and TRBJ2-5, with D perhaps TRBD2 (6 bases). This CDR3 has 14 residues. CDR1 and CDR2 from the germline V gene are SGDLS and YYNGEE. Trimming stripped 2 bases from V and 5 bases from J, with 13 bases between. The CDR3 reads CASSVFGGGETQYF. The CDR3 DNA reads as TGTGCCAGCAGCGTCTTCGGGGGTGGGGAGACCCAGTACTTC.

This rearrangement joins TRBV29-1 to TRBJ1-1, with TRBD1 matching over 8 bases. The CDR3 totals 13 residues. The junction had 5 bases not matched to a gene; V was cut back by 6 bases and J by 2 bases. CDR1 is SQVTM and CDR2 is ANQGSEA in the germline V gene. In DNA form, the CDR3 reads TGCAGCGTAGGGACAGGAGACAACACTGAAGCTTTCTTT. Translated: CSVGTGDNTEAFF.

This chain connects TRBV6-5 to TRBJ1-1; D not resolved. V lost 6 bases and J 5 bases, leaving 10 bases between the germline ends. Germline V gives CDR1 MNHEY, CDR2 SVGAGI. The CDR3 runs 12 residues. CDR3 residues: CASRDGGTEAFF. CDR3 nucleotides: TGTGCCAGCAGGGACGGTGGGACTGAAGCTTTCTTT.

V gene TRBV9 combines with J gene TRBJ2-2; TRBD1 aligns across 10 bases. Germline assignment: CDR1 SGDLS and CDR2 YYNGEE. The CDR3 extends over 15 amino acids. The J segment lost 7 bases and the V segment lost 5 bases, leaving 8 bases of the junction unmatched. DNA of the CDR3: TGTGCCAGCAGTGTTGGGACAGGGGCGTTCGGGGAGCTGTTTTTT. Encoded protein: CASSVGTGAFGELFF.

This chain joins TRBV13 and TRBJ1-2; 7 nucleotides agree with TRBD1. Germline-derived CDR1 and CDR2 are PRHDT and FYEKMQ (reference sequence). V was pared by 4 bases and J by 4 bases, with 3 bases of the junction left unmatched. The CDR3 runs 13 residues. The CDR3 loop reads CASSSQGIYGYTF. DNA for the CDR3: TGTGCCAGCAGCTCACAGGGGATCTATGGCTACACCTTC.

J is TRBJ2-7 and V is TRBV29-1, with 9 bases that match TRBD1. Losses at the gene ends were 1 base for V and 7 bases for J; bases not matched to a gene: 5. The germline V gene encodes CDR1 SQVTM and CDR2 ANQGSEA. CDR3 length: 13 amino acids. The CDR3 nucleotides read TGCAGCGTTGAAGGGACAGGGGCACGGGAGCAGTACTTC. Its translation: CSVEGTGAREQYF.

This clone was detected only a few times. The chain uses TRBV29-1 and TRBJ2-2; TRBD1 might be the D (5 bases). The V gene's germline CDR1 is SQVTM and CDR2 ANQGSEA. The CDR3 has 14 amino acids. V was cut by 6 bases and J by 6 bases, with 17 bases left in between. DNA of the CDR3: TGCAGCGTCACCGACAGCCGAGTCCCCGGGGAGCTGTTTTTT. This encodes CSVTDSRVPGELFF.